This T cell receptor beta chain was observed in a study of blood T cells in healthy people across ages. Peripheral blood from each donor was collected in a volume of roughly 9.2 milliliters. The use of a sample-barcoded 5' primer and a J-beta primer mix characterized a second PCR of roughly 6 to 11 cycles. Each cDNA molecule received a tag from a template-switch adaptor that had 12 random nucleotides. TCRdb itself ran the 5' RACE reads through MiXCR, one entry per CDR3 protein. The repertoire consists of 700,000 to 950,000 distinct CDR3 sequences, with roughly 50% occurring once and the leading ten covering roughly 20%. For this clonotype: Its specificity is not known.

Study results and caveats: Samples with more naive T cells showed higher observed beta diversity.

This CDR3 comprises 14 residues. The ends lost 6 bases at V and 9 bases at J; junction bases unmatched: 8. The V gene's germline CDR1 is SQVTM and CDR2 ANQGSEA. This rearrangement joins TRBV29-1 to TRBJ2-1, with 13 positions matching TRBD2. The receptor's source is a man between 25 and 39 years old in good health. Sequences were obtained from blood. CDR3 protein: CSVTTGLAGSEQFF. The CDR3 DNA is TGCAGCGTGACAACGGGACTAGCGGGAAGTGAGCAGTTCTTC.